Presented here are 27 T cell receptor beta chains from one specimen sequenced in a study of response to subunit inactivated influenza vaccine. TCRdb reprocessed the RT-PCR reads with MiXCR, giving one entry per CDR3 protein. The sample records hundreds of thousands of distinct CDR3 sequences, 15% to 20% being singletons. Source: PBMCs from blood, taken roughly 5 days after vaccination. The receptors derive from a man aged 50-60 years who received an inactivated influenza vaccine.

This rearrangement joins TRBV18 to TRBJ2-7, with no clear D. V dropped 2 bases and J dropped 13 bases, with 18 bases sitting between them. The CDR3 loop spans 13 amino acids. The germline CDR1 and CDR2 sequences are KGHSH and LQKENI. The CDR3 loop is CASSPEMRNERYF. The CDR3 DNA reads TGTGCCAGCTCACCAGAGATGAGGAACGAGCGATACTTC. Supplemented by reference TRBV18 and TRBJ2-7, the full variable domain reads NAGVMQNPRHLVRRRGQEARLRCSPMKGHSHVYWYRQLPEEGLKFMVYLQKENIIDESGMPKERFSAEFPKEGPSILRIQQVVRGDSAAYFCASSPEMRNERYFGPGTRLTVT.

The V and J genes are TRBV18 and TRBJ2-5; 8 bases align to TRBD1. In germline, CDR1 is KGHSH, CDR2 LQKENI. The length of the CDR3 is 15 residues. J was trimmed by 5 bases and V by 4 bases; bases with no gene match: 9. The CDR3 here is CASSRVQGAGETQYF. As DNA, the CDR3 is TGTGCCAGCTCACGAGTCCAGGGGGCAGGGGAGACCCAGTACTTC.

This clonotype was picked up a small number of times. V gene TRBV24-1 combines with J gene TRBJ2-1, with TRBD2 matching over 8 bases. This CDR3 region has 16 residues. The germline V gene has CDR1 KGHDR and CDR2 SFDVKD. Germline trimming cut 0 bases from V and 6 bases from J; bases unmatched to any gene: 6. The CDR3 DNA reads as TGTGCCACCAGTGATTTGACGGGAGGGCCTGGCAATGAGCAGTTCTTC. It is translated as CATSDLTGGPGNEQFF.

This clonotype was recorded once. This chain connects TRBV2 to TRBJ2-1, with 10 bases fitting TRBD2. V shed 8 bases, J shed 10 bases, and the junction held 11 bases outside the gene matches. CDR3 length: 14 residues. Germline V lookup: CDR1 SNHLY, CDR2 FYNNEI. CDR3 coding DNA: TGTGCCAGCGCCGGACTAGCGGTACCTCGGGAGCAGTTCTTC. This gives the protein CASAGLAVPREQFF.

This clonotype was seen a few times. The gene calls are TRBV20-1 and TRBJ2-5; D is uncertain. V was clipped by 2 bases and J by 2 bases, with 15 bases between them. CDR3 length equals 15 residues. CDR1 and CDR2 (germline): DFQATT, SNEGSKA (reference sequence). CDR3 amino acids: CSARFLGRMQETQYF. CDR3 bases: TGCAGTGCTAGATTCTTGGGCAGGATGCAAGAGACCCAGTACTTC.

The chain carries TRBV6-1 and TRBJ2-7; 10 bases map to TRBD2. The CDR3 is 14 residues long. V shed 6 bases and J 3 bases; nucleotides not matched to a gene: 5. Germline V gene data show CDR1 as MNHNS and CDR2 as SASEGT. In DNA, the CDR3 is TGTGCCAGCAGGCCAGCTAGCGGGGGCTACGAGCAGTACTTC. Translated, it gives CASRPASGGYEQYF.

The chain links TRBV6-2 or TRBV6-3 to TRBJ2-7, with 8 nucleotides matching TRBD2. The CDR3 loop spans 16 amino acids. Trimming took 6 bases from V and 1 from J; bases not matched to a gene: 11. From germline, CDR1 is MNHEY and CDR2 SVGEGT. For the CDR3, the DNA is TGTGCCAGCAGGAAGGAAGCGGGAGAGTTTTCCTACGAGCAGTACTTC. It translates to CASRKEAGEFSYEQYF.

This clonotype has at least ten counts. The V call is TRBV4-2, the J call TRBJ2-3; D remains unclear. V lost 0 bases, J lost 5 bases, and 6 bases lay in between. The CDR3 totals 13 residues. Germline V lookup: CDR1 LGHNA, CDR2 YNFKEQ. CDR3 in DNA: TGTGCCAGCAGCCAAGAAGACCAAGATACGCAGTATTTT. It encodes CASSQEDQDTQYF.

The CDR3 is CSALDSEAYTDTQYF. The CDR3 DNA reads TGCAGTGCTTTGGACAGCGAGGCATACACAGATACGCAGTATTTT. The V gene is TRBV20-1, the J gene TRBJ2-3; D is possibly TRBD1 (6 bases). CDR3 length: 15 amino acids. Germline V gives CDR1 DFQATT, CDR2 SNEGSKA (reference sequence). V was shortened by 5 bases and J by 2 bases, with 17 bases between the two germline ends.

This clonotype was recorded at least ten times. V gene TRBV12-3 or TRBV12-4 combines with J gene TRBJ2-1, with TRBD2 matching 12 bases. The CDR3 is 16 residues long. The V and J ends lost 6 bases and 1 base, in that order; junction bases with no gene match: 4. CDR3 DNA: TGTGCCAGCAGACACACTAGCGGGAGGTCCTACAATGAGCAGTTCTTC. Translating it yields CASRHTSGRSYNEQFF.

This clonotype turned up a few times. J is TRBJ2-7 and V is TRBV9; the D gene is possibly TRBD2 (6 bases). The CDR3 totals 14 residues. CDR1 is SGDLS, CDR2 YYNGEE, per germline. V was shortened by 4 bases and J by 4 bases, with 15 bases between the two germline ends. CDR3 amino acids: CASSPEAGLYEQYF. DNA for the CDR3: TGTGCCAGCAGCCCGGAGGCGGGATTGTACGAGCAGTACTTC.

The chain couples TRBV12-3 or TRBV12-4 to TRBJ2-1; D may match TRBD1 or TRBD2 (5 bases each). The ends were cut back, 6 bases at V and 5 bases at J, with 17 bases in the middle. The CDR3 sequence is 15 residues long. In nucleotides, the CDR3 is TGTGCCAGCAGCCCAGGACTTTTGGGGGACAATGAGCAGTTCTTC. Encoded protein: CASSPGLLGDNEQFF.

This clonotype was observed a handful of times. CDR3 DNA sequence: TGTGCCAGCAGCTTAGTTTTTTCGGATGGCTACACCTTC. This gives the protein CASSLVFSDGYTF. The chain is built from TRBV7-2 and TRBJ1-2; no definite D call. From germline, CDR1 is SGHTA and CDR2 FQGNSA. This CDR3 spans 13 amino acids. Trimming cost V 1 base and J 6 bases, with 9 bases left between them.

This chain joins TRBV7-2 and TRBJ2-3, with 9 bases matching TRBD2. CDR1 SGHTA and CDR2 FQGNSA come from the germline V gene. The trim removed 7 bases at V and 2 bases at J, leaving 10 bases unmatched. This CDR3 spans 16 amino acids. The CDR3 nucleotides are TGTGCCAGCACTATAAGACGGACTAGCGTCACAGATACGCAGTATTTT. Translation gives CASTIRRTSVTDTQYF.

This clonotype was detected ten times or more. The genes are TRBV10-2 and TRBJ2-7; D gene ambiguous. CDR3 length: 17 residues. V shed 2 bases and J shed 2 bases, with 19 bases lying between them. The germline V gene encodes CDR1 WSHSY and CDR2 SAAADI. The CDR3 reads CASSEPYRIGGAYEQYF. The DNA of the CDR3 is TGCGCCAGCAGTGAGCCATACAGAATCGGCGGCGCCTACGAGCAGTACTTC.

This clonotype was counted between two and nine times. The V call is TRBV5-5, the J call TRBJ1-2; D is unresolved. Trimming stripped 4 bases from V and 8 bases from J, with 9 bases between. The CDR3 totals 11 residues. Germline CDR1 is SGHKS and CDR2 is YYEKEE (reference sequence). The CDR3 loop is CASSRPNGYTF. The CDR3 DNA sequence: TGTGCCAGCAGCAGACCGAACGGCTACACCTTC.

J is TRBJ2-5 and V is TRBV5-1; D is possibly TRBD1 or TRBD2 (5 bases each). CDR1 is SGHRS, CDR2 YFSETQ, per germline. This CDR3 region has 17 residues. Trimming took 0 bases from V and 5 from J, leaving 20 bases between them. Here the CDR3 reads CASSLVGGLEGRETQYF. CDR3 DNA sequence: TGCGCCAGCAGCTTGGTCGGCGGCCTAGAGGGGCGGGAGACCCAGTACTTC.

This clonotype has more than one count but fewer than ten. The chain couples TRBV5-1 to TRBJ2-7; possibly TRBD1 for D (6 bases). Germline CDR1 SGHRS, CDR2 YFSETQ. The CDR3 loop spans 19 amino acids. Deletions cut 2 bases from V and 1 base from J, with 25 bases between. CDR3 sequence: CASSFHSVFPRQESYEQYF. As DNA, the CDR3 is TGCGCCAGCAGCTTCCATTCCGTTTTTCCGAGACAGGAATCCTACGAGCAGTACTTC.

This clonotype was seen a few times. The chain links TRBV5-1 to TRBJ2-3; D possibly corresponds to TRBD2 (5 bases). The germline CDR1 and CDR2 sequences are SGHRS and YFSETQ. The CDR3 length is 16 residues. The V gene lost 0 bases and the J gene lost 1 base, with 12 bases spanning the gap. The CDR3 DNA reads TGCGCCAGCAGCTTGGAAGGGAAGAGGGGCACAGATACGCAGTATTTT. Its protein is CASSLEGKRGTDTQYF.

The chain couples TRBV11-2 to TRBJ2-5, with TRBD2 matching over 9 bases. Germline trimming cut 5 bases from V and 5 bases from J; bases unmatched to any gene: 9. Germline V gene sequence: CDR1 SGHAT, CDR2 FQNNGV. The CDR3 consists of 15 residues. In DNA, the CDR3 is TGTGCCAGCAGCACACCGGCGGGAGGGATGGAGACCCAGTACTTC. Protein: CASSTPAGGMETQYF.

This clonotype came up a few times. The gene calls are TRBV6-1 and TRBJ1-6; 7 bases agree with TRBD1. Germline CDR1 is MNHNS and CDR2 is SASEGT. V lost 8 bases, J lost 4 bases, and 2 bases stayed unmatched. The CDR3 is 13 amino acids. Written as DNA, the CDR3 is TGTGCCAGCCAGGGACAGTATAATTCACCCCTCCACTTT. It translates to CASQGQYNSPLHF.

This clonotype has a handful of counts. The V call is TRBV20-1, the J call TRBJ2-1, with D maybe TRBD1 (5 bases). Trimming took 0 bases from V and 13 from J, leaving 10 bases between them. This CDR3 is built from 11 residues. CDR1 and CDR2 (germline): DFQATT, SNEGSKA (reference sequence). DNA for the CDR3: TGCAGTGCTAGAGATACAGGAATACAGTTCTTC. Its translation: CSARDTGIQFF.

The chain joins TRBV9 to TRBJ2-7, with D possibly called TRBD1 or TRBD2 (5 bases each). CDR3 length: 15 amino acids. The ends were cut back, 5 bases at V and 2 bases at J, with 17 bases in the middle. Per germline, CDR1 SGDLS and CDR2 YYNGEE. Here the CDR3 DNA reads TGTGCCAGCAGTATATCCGGGACGCCCACCTACGAGCAGTACTTC. Encoded protein: CASSISGTPTYEQYF.

This CDR3 is CASRPMGLAGLEQYF. CDR3 bases: TGTGCCAGCAGACCAATGGGACTAGCGGGACTCGAGCAGTACTTC. The chain carries TRBV28 and TRBJ2-7; 13 bases agree with TRBD2. J gave up 6 bases and V 6 bases, and 8 bases lay outside the gene matches. CDR1 is MDHEN and CDR2 is SYDVKM in the germline V gene. This CDR3 comprises 15 residues.

This clonotype was recorded a few times. The chain joins TRBV20-1 to TRBJ1-5, with a tentative D call TRBD1 (5 bases). There are 18 residues in the CDR3. The V and J ends lost 0 bases and 3 bases respectively, with 21 bases between them. CDR1 is DFQATT and CDR2 is SNEGSKA in the germline V gene (reference sequence). CDR3 sequence reads: CSARDPGGGKAPNQPQHF. The CDR3 nucleotides read TGCAGTGCTAGAGATCCCGGGGGGGGAAAGGCCCCCAATCAGCCCCAGCATTTT.

The gene calls are TRBV12-3 or TRBV12-4 and TRBJ2-1; 7 bases match TRBD2. The J segment lost 8 bases and the V segment lost 2 bases, leaving 6 bases of the junction unmatched. The CDR3 loop spans 14 amino acids. CDR3 DNA sequence: TGTGCCAGCAGTTTACTAGCGGAATACGATGAGCAGTTCTTC. Translating it yields CASSLLAEYDEQFF.

V is TRBV6-1 and J is TRBJ2-7; TRBD1 matches at 7 bases. This CDR3 contains 13 residues. Losses at the gene ends were 5 bases for V and 6 bases for J; bases not matched to a gene: 7. Germline loops: CDR1 MNHNS, CDR2 SASEGT. CDR3 in amino acids: CASSQDRRGEQYF. The CDR3 bases are TGTGCCAGCAGTCAGGACAGGCGCGGCGAGCAGTACTTC.